A selection of T cell receptor beta chains follows, all from one sample in a study of shared clonotypes between healthy human individuals. TCRdb's copy holds only in-frame clones and misses some; the assay was immunoSEQ multiplex PCR. The table lists 650,000 to 800,000 clones, 55% to 80% of them singletons. Sequencing used memory CD4+ T cells sorted from blood. These TCRs come from a woman aged 30 to 39 in good health. Each CDR3 is given with its conserved first and last residue. The order of the fields is V gene, J gene, clone size, CDR3 protein. Clone size, where shown, is once, few, many, or a class for clones that have expanded.

V gene: TRBV5-8
J gene: TRBJ2-7
clone size: NA
CDR3 protein: CASTLDGTTSRVYHF

V gene: TRBV13
J gene: TRBJ2-1
clone size: NA
CDR3 protein: CASSLEGLAGGNEQFF

V gene: TRBV6-4
J gene: TRBJ2-3
clone size: once
CDR3 protein: CASSDSGQGGDTQYF

V gene: TRBV19
J gene: TRBJ2-2
clone size: once
CDR3 protein: CASTPGQNTGELFF

V gene: TRBV6-1
J gene: TRBJ2-7
clone size: NA
CDR3 protein: CAISQAQGIRAYEQYF

V gene: TRBV27
J gene: TRBJ1-1
clone size: NA
CDR3 protein: CASLEEARGGIAFF

V gene: TRBV19
J gene: TRBJ1-6
clone size: NA
CDR3 protein: CASGQGRDNSPLHF

V gene: TRBV5-8
J gene: TRBJ2-7
clone size: NA
CDR3 protein: CASSLVGGNYEQYF

V gene: TRBV9
J gene: TRBJ1-1
clone size: NA
CDR3 protein: CASSPWGRVGSDTEAFF

V gene: TRBV28
J gene: TRBJ2-5
clone size: once
CDR3 protein: CASKDPNQETQYF

V gene: TRBV7-3
J gene: TRBJ2-2
clone size: NA
CDR3 protein: CASSLRAGGRSGELFF

V gene: TRBV5-6
J gene: TRBJ2-5
clone size: NA
CDR3 protein: CASSLGQVGETQYF

V gene: TRBV10-3
J gene: TRBJ2-7
clone size: many
CDR3 protein: CAISDEVGGQYF

V gene: TRBV14
J gene: TRBJ1-2
clone size: NA
CDR3 protein: CASSLRDRPLKGYTF

V gene: TRBV6-1
J gene: TRBJ2-5
clone size: NA
CDR3 protein: CATPIAGVAETQYF

V gene: TRBV5-1
J gene: TRBJ2-6
clone size: many
CDR3 protein: CASSPAQSGANVLTF

V gene: TRBV27
J gene: TRBJ2-3
clone size: NA
CDR3 protein: CASSLRLAGDTDTQYF